This T cell receptor (beta chain) stems from a study of T cells after yellow fever vaccination. For the study at large: Preparation used SMART-Seq v4 Ultra Low Input for the low-cell-number fractions.

Overall study findings and caveats: A large majority of primary-vaccination clones showed up again after the booster (just under 97% CD4, 88% CD8). The secondary response showed a weaker magnitude and a faster peak, day 5 versus 15. There was a small share of clonotypes that showed up in both the CD4 and CD8 compartments.

TCRdb analysed the 5' RACE reads with MiXCR anew, one entry per CDR3 protein. The table shows hundreds of thousands of distinct CDR3 sequences, with 9.5% to 15% occurring only once. A word on this clonotype: Its antigen is still unknown.

Unmatched junction bases numbered 3, after V lost 0 bases and J lost 1 base. The CDR3 spans 15 residues. Germline V gene sequence: CDR1 SGHRS, CDR2 YFSETQ. This sequence was found in a man younger than 30 who received the YFV17D yellow fever vaccine. The source material was CD4+ T cells sorted from PBMCs, sampled 15 days after the yellow fever booster vaccination. The chain is built from TRBV5-1 and TRBJ2-5, with 7 bases aligning to TRBD1. The CDR3 DNA reads as TGCGCCAGCAGCTTGGACAGGGGTTCCCAAGAGACCCAGTACTTC. Translation: CASSLDRGSQETQYF.